This TCR beta chain was found in a study of T cells in Graves' hyperthyroidism and ophthalmopathy. Overall study context: Before any treatment, at initial diagnosis, peripheral blood was collected.

Findings and caveats of the study: Ophthalmopathy was identified by the model a median around 6.3 months ahead of onset.

This CDR3 spans 14 amino acids. Germline V CDR1 and CDR2: DFQATT, SNEGSKA (reference sequence). Between the trimmed V and J ends, which lost 3 bases and 2 bases, there was a span of 14 bases. For this clonotype: Its specificity is not known.

For ophthalmopathy patients, the Clinical Activity Score was at least 3 and the NOSPECS grade at least 4; duration was under 3 months. Exclusion of a patient resulted from uncontrolled infection, other autoimmune disease, pregnancy or lactation. Amplification of TCR beta CDR3 regions used RNA as the template. HTBI primers were used for first-round RT-PCR of the TCR CDR3. TCRdb reanalysed the multiplex PCR reads using MiXCR and keeps one entry per CDR3 protein. The table records about 350,000 distinct CDR3 sequences, 13% to 15% of them present only once. This TCR derives from a woman aged 60-75 years with Graves' ophthalmopathy. The chain recombines TRBV20-1 with TRBJ2-7; weak D call: TRBD2 (6 bases). Sequencing was performed on blood. The CDR3 loop is CSARPLAPTYEQYF. As DNA, the CDR3 is TGCAGTGCTAGGCCCCTAGCGCCAACCTACGAGCAGTACTTC.